Here is one TCR beta chain with its context. Antigen: not known. The data derive from a study of shared clonotypes between healthy human individuals. About the study: Contributing individuals were two females and three males aged 18 to 49. Broader study findings: It was the few donors that limited the genetic and exposure-history diversity represented. An anticipated effect of sequencing depth on clonotype sharing among donors was recognized.

Unsorted PBMC samples were amplified in replicate PCRs containing around 300 ng DNA, about 30,000 T cell genomes. Profiling relied on immunoSEQ multiplex PCR, and the TCRdb table lists in-frame clones only, not all of them. The repertoire includes around 440,000 clones, 75% to 80% of them detected once, and more than 10% sits in the top ten. The sample was PBMCs. The clonotype was recovered from a woman aged 40 to 50 in good health. Some clones in this sample may be carry-over from other donors' samples.

The DNA for the CDR3 is TGCGCCAGCAGCTACGGGAGCTCTGGAAACACCATATATTTT. Translation: CASSYGSSGNTIYF. This chain uses TRBV5-1 with TRBJ1-3; D unclear. Trimming removed 3 bases at V and 0 bases at J, with 7 bases between. This CDR3 has 14 amino acids. Germline V CDR1 and CDR2: SGHRS, YFSETQ.